A single count supports the clone carrying this T cell receptor (beta chain). Its antigen is not known. During the collection period, no donor immune events like infections were recorded. The data originate from a study of identifying expanded T cells in peripheral blood. The study's findings and limits: Across healthy donors, higher total template counts meant significantly greater roughly two-week count variance. Over about two and four weeks, about 16 and 20 clones changed, versus around 1.2 between replicates.

Sequencing was performed with immunoSEQ multiplex PCR; in TCRdb, only in-frame clones are kept and a portion is missing. The repertoire consists of 95,000 to 100,000 clones, with 87% occurring once and the leading ten covering about 18%. J was trimmed by 2 bases and V by 6 bases; bases with no gene match: 8. This CDR3 spans 15 amino acids. Germline assignment: CDR1 MNHNY and CDR2 SVGAGI (reference sequence). This clonotype originated in a person aged 18 to 75 in good health. The chain links TRBV6-6 to TRBJ2-3, with 7 bases identical to TRBD2. The sequenced sample consisted of blood. CDR3 coding DNA: TGTGCCAGCAGGGTAGCGGGCCGCTCCACAGATACGCAGTATTTT. Translation gives CASRVAGRSTDTQYF.